This TCR beta chain is from a study of blood T cell repertoires in COVID-19. Seattle patients were enrolled while actively infected and followed longitudinally. Looked up from germline, CDR1 is LNHNV and CDR2 is YYDKDF (reference sequence). The ends were cut back, 2 bases at V and 5 bases at J, with 12 bases in the middle. CDR3 length equals 14 residues. Data came from immunoSEQ multiplex PCR; TCRdb stores just in-frame clones and leaves some out. The sample has about 120,000 clones; around 87% are singletons. The material sequenced was peripheral blood. This sequence originates from a woman aged 60 to 75 with COVID-19, enrolled during active disease. The chain combines TRBV15 with TRBJ2-5; TRBD1 might be the D (6 bases). Written as DNA, the CDR3 is TGTGCCACCAGCAGACGGACAGCCCGGGAGACCCAGTACTTC. Protein: CATSRRTARETQYF.